What follows are 5 T cell receptor beta chains derived from one specimen sequenced in a study of blood T cell repertoires in COVID-19. Clones were read by immunoSEQ multiplex PCR, and TCRdb kept only the in-frame ones, dropping some. The table lists 30,000 to 40,000 clones, around 85% of them singletons. The sample comprised peripheral blood. The receptors come from a man aged 55-75 years with active or convalescent COVID-19.

This rearrangement joins TRBV2 to TRBJ1-5; 11 positions agree with TRBD1. Looked up from germline, CDR1 is SNHLY and CDR2 is FYNNEI. The CDR3 totals 15 residues. After removal of 3 bases from V and 11 bases from J, the junction contained 9 bases not matched to a gene. The CDR3 is CASSEVGTGGLTQHF. CDR3 nucleotides: TGTGCCAGCAGTGAGGTAGGGACAGGGGGTCTGACCCAGCATTTT.

This chain uses TRBV6-5 with TRBJ2-5; TRBD2 agrees at 8 bases. The germline gives CDR1 MNHEY, CDR2 SVGAGI. The CDR3 is 15 residues long. The V and J ends lost 6 bases and 5 bases, in that order; junction bases with no gene match: 11. Here the CDR3 DNA reads TGTGCCAGCAGACAGAGCGGGAGTGGTTGGGAGACCCAGTACTTC. Translating it yields CASRQSGSGWETQYF.

This clone was detected a few times. The rearrangement joins TRBV19 to TRBJ1-6; perhaps TRBD1 as D (6 bases). Germline V gene data show CDR1 as LNHDA and CDR2 as SQIVND (reference sequence). Trimming shortened V by 8 bases and J by 11 bases, and 19 bases separated the two germline ends. The CDR3 has 14 residues. The CDR3 DNA reads as TGTGCCAGTTCCGAATACGCAGGGGTGGCACCCCTCCACTTT. It encodes CASSEYAGVAPLHF.

The V call is TRBV5-1, the J call TRBJ1-2; 7 nucleotides line up with TRBD1. The junction had 4 bases not matched to a gene; V was cut back by 0 bases and J by 2 bases. The CDR3 is 15 residues long. Germline CDR1 is SGHRS and CDR2 is YFSETQ. CDR3 coding DNA: TGCGCCAGCAGCTTGGGGGCAGGGGGAAACTATGGCTACACCTTC. It specifies CASSLGAGGNYGYTF.

The J gene is TRBJ2-5, the V gene TRBV6-2 or TRBV6-3; D possibly corresponds to TRBD2 (5 bases). V dropped 0 bases and J dropped 0 bases, with 17 bases sitting between them. CDR3 length equals 18 residues. Germline assignment: CDR1 MNHEY and CDR2 SVGEGT. The CDR3 loop reads CASSYSPPSSAYQETQYF. In nucleotides, the CDR3 is TGTGCCAGCAGTTACTCTCCGCCGAGTAGCGCCTACCAAGAGACCCAGTACTTC.